Only a few counts were recorded for the clone carrying this TCR beta chain. This CDR3 is 14 amino acids long. Germline V gene lookup returns CDR1 SGHTA and CDR2 FQGNSA. V was clipped by 6 bases and J by 1 base; unmatched bases: 3. MiXCR was run by TCRdb on the 5' RACE reads, yielding one entry per CDR3 protein. Counted here are approximately 150,000 distinct CDR3 sequences, roughly 6.2% occurring once; the ten biggest clones make up roughly 3%. This sample was included in a study of T cells after yellow fever vaccination. This chain joins TRBV7-2 and TRBJ2-7; TRBD2 aligns across 10 bases. The input for sequencing was CD4+ T cells sorted from PBMCs, taken on the day of the first yellow fever vaccination. The TCR comes from a man between 18 and 35 years old who received the YFV17D yellow fever vaccine. The CDR3 coding sequence is TGTGCCAGCAGTTGGACTAGCGGATCCTACGAGCAGTACTTC. As protein: CASSWTSGSYEQYF.